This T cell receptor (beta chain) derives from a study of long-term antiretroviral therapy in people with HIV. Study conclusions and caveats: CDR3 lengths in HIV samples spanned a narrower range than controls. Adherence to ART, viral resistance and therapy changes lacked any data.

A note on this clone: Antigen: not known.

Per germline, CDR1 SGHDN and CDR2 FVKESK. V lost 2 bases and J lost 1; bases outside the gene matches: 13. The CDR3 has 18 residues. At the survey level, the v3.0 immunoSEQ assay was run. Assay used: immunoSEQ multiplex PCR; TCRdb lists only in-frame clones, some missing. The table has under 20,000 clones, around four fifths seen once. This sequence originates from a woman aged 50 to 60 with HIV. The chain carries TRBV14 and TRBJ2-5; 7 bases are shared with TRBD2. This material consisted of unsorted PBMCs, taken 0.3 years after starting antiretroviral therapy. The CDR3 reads CASSQPDGGVAGQETQYF. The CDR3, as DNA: TGTGCCAGCAGCCAACCTGACGGGGGTGTAGCGGGCCAAGAGACCCAGTACTTC.